These 2 T cell receptor beta chains were all obtained from the same sample, sequenced in a study of cytomegalovirus exposure and HLA in healthy donors. PCR primers comprised 60 Vbeta and 13 Jbeta primers. The data were produced by immunoSEQ multiplex PCR, yet TCRdb's version contains in-frame clones alone and is incomplete. The sample lists roughly 120,000 clones, 65% to 80% occurring once. The sample taken for sequencing was PBMCs. The receptor set was obtained from a woman aged 40 to 49 in good health and CMV-seropositive.

The chain recombines TRBV5-4 with TRBJ2-1, with TRBD2 matching over 9 bases. Unmatched junction bases numbered 3, after V lost 2 bases and J lost 0 bases. The CDR3 runs to 16 residues. CDR1 is SGHNT, CDR2 YYREEE, per germline (reference sequence). The CDR3 sequence: CASSLKREVSYNEQFF. DNA for the CDR3: TGTGCCAGCAGCTTAAAGCGGGAGGTCTCCTACAATGAGCAGTTCTTC.

V usage is TRBV7-2 and J usage is TRBJ2-5, with TRBD2 matching 8 bases. This CDR3 contains 15 residues. J lost 2 bases, V lost 5 bases, and 7 bases had no gene match. Germline V CDR1 and CDR2: SGHTA, FQGNSA. This CDR3 reads CASSPGLGLQETQYF. CDR3 in DNA: TGTGCCAGCAGCCCGGGACTAGGCTTACAAGAGACCCAGTACTTC.